This T cell receptor (beta chain) was sequenced during a study of T-cell reconstitution after alpha-beta-depleted transplantation in children. The CDR3 length is 14 residues. V lost 1 base and J lost 1, with 7 bases in between. Construction of the TCRbeta library involved unique molecular identifiers. TCRdb recomputed calls from the PCR reads with MiXCR, one row per CDR3 protein. The sample carries about 500,000 distinct CDR3 sequences, about 33% recorded once. Sequenced here: PBMCs from the stem cell graft donor, sampled from the stem cell graft. The chain uses TRBV12-3 or TRBV12-4 and TRBJ1-1, with D maybe TRBD1 (5 bases). The clonotype comes from a human donor who donated a stem cell graft to a child with aplastic anemia. This chain's CDR3 is CASSLDQGNTEAFF. The CDR3 nucleotides read TGTGCCAGCAGTTTAGATCAGGGGAACACTGAAGCTTTCTTT.